The entry below gives a single TCR beta chain sequence along with its context. What antigen it recognizes has not been identified. The input lacks base qualities; no much larger clone sits a single base away. This sample is part of a study of response to subunit inactivated influenza vaccine (dated by TCRdb to the late 2010s). For the wider study: The study used deep quantitative T cell receptor repertoire profiling to track responses to a trivalent subunit inactivated influenza vaccine.

The investigation overall reported the following: It was suggested by the authors that each seasonal influenza vaccination may recruit only a limited number of new T cells.

Per the germline V gene, SGHAT is the CDR1 and FQNNGV is the CDR2. V gives up 0 bases and J gives up 8 bases, and the segment between their germline ends measures 14 bases. The cysteine opens and the phenylalanine closes a CDR3 of 15 amino acids. Only the CDR3 DNA stays, 45 bases, in frame from base 1. Library generation was performed with RT-PCR. TCRdb lists the instrument as Illumina HiSeq 2500. TCRdb cleaned the public reads at Q25 with fastp, built clones with MiXCR and kept in-frame beta chains. Rows matching on CDR3 protein sequence are summarized as one entry with the most common DNA and genes. This sample has approximately 490,000 distinct CDR3 sequences in its table, and approximately 7.8% of those were observed once. The ten largest make up over 10% of the sample.

Material: PBMCs from blood, obtained approximately 25 months after vaccination. The receptor was derived from a man aged 45-69 years who received an inactivated influenza vaccine. Donor details come from another sample of the same person, matched by shared clones. The rearranged chain carries TRBV11-2 and TRBJ2-1; a weak D assignment points to TRBD2 (6 bases agree). The CDR3 is CASSLDPGREDEQFF. In nucleotide form, the sequence is TGTGCCAGCAGCTTAGATCCCGGCAGGGAGGATGAGCAGTTCTTC. Extended through the reference TRBV11-2 and TRBJ2-1 proteins, this CDR3 yields the full variable domain: EAGVAQSPRYKIIEKRQSVAFWCNPISGHATLYWYQQILGQGPKLLIQFQNNGVVDDSQLPKDRFSAERLKGVDSTLKIQPAKLEDSAVYLCASSLDPGREDEQFFGPGTRLTVL.